Given below is one TCR beta chain in context. The entry originates in a study of control samples from healthy donors and cancer patients. This table comes from immunoSEQ multiplex PCR, and its TCRdb copy is limited to in-frame clones, with some not included. Counted here are more than 85,000 clones, around 87% occurring once; the ten biggest clones make up approximately 3.7%. The CDR3 totals 12 residues. Germline CDR1 LNHDA, CDR2 SQIVND (reference sequence). V shed 5 bases and J shed 8 bases, with 12 bases lying between them. The clonotype originates from a woman aged 55 to 70 with lung cancer. The sequenced sample consisted of PBMCs. The chain joins TRBV19 to TRBJ1-2; a weak D match, TRBD1 (5 bases). This CDR3 is CASSPRDVGYTF. CDR3 DNA: TGTGCCAGTAGTCCTCGGGACGTCGGCTACACCTTC.